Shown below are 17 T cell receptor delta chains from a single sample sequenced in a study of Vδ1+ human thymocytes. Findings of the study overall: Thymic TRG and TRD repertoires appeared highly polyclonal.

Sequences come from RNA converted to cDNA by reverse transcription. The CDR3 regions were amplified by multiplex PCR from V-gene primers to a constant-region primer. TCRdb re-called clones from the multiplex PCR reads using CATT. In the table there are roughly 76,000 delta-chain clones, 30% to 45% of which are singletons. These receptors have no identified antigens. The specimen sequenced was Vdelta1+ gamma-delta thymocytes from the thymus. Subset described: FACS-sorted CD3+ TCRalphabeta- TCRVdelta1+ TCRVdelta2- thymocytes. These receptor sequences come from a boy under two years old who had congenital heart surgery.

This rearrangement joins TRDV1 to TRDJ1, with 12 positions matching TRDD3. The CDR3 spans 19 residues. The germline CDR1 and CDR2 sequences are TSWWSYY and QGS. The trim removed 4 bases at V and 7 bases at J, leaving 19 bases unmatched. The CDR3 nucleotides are TGTGCTCTTGGGGGGATACCCTCCCGTACTGGGGGATACAGTTCTAAACTCATCTTT. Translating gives CALGGIPSRTGGYSSKLIF.

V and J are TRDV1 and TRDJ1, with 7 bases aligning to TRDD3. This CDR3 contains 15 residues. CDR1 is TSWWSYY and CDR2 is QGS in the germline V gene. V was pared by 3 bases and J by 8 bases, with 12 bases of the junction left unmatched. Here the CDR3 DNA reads TGTGCTCTTGGGGACCTTAGAGGGGGATTGGGGAAACTCATCTTT. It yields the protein CALGDLRGGLGKLIF.

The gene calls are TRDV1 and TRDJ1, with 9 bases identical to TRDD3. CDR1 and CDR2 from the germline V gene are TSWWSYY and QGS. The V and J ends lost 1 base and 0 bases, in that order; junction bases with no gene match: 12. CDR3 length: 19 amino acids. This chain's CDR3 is CALGEPMYWGTLYTDKLIF. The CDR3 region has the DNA TGTGCTCTTGGGGAACCCATGTACTGGGGGACCTTGTACACCGATAAACTCATCTTT.

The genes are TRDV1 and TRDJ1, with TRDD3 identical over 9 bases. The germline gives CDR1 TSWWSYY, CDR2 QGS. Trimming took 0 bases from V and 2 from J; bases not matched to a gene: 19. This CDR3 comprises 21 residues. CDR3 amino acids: CALGELATLRLYWGTTDKLIF. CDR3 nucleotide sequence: TGTGCTCTTGGGGAACTGGCGACTCTGAGGCTCTACTGGGGGACGACCGATAAACTCATCTTT.

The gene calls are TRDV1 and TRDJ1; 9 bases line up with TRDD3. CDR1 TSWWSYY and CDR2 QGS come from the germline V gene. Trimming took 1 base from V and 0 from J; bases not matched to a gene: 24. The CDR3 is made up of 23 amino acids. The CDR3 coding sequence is TGTGCTCTTGGGGAACCAAGTTTTGTTTCCCCCATCCTACTGGGGGACTACACCGATAAACTCATCTTT. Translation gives CALGEPSFVSPILLGDYTDKLIF.

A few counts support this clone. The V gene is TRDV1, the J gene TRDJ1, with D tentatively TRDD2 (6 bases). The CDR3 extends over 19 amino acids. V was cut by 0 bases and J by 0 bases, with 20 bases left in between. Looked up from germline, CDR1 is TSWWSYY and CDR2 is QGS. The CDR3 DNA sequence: TGTGCTCTTGGGGAACTAAGTCTCTCCTACCCCCCGTACACCGATAAACTCATCTTT. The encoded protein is CALGELSLSYPPYTDKLIF.

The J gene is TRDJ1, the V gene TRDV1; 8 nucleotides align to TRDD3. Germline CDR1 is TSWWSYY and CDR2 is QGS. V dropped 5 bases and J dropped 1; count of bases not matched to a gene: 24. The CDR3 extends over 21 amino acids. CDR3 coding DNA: TGTGCTCTTGGGTTTATTGAATTCCGATTTGGGGGATTCTCACTCACCGATAAACTCATCTTT. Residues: CALGFIEFRFGGFSLTDKLIF.

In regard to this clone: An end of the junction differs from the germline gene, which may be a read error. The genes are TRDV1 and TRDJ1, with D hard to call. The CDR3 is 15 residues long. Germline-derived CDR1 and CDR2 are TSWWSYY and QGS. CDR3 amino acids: CSAVPFDILTDKLIF. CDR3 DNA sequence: TGCTCCGCCGTTCCATTCGACATACTCACCGATAAACTCATCTTT.

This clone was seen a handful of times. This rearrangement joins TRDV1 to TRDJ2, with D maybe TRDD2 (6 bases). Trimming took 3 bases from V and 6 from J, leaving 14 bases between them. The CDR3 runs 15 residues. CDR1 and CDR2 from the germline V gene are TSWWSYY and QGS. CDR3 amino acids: CALGELLPPSAQLFF. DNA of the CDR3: TGTGCTCTTGGGGAGCTACTTCCTCCATCAGCACAACTCTTCTTT.

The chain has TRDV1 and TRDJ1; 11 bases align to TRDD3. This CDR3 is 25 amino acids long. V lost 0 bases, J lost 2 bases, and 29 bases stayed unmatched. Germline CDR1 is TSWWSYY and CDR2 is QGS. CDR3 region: CALGELVKVYFGFWGIQDMTDKLIF. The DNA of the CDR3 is TGTGCTCTTGGGGAACTAGTTAAAGTCTACTTCGGTTTCTGGGGGATACAAGATATGACCGATAAACTCATCTTT.

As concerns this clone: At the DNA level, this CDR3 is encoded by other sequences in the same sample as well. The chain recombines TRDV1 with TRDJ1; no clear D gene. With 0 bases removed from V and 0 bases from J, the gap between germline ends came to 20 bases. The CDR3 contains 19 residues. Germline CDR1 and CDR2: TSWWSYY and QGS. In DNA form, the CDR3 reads TGTGCTCTTGGGGAACTCCCCCCGATCAACCGGCCTTACACCGATAAACTCATCTTT. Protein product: CALGELPPINRPYTDKLIF.

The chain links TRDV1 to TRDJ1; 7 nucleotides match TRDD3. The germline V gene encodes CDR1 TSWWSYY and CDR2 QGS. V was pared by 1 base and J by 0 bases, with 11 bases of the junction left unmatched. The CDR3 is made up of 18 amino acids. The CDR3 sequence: CALGEPAVLGRNTDKLIF. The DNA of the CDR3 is TGTGCTCTTGGGGAACCGGCCGTACTGGGGCGGAACACCGATAAACTCATCTTT.

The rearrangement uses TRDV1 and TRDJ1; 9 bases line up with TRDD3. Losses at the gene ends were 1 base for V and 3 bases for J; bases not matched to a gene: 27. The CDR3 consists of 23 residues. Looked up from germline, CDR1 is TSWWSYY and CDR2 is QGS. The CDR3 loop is CALGEPIPTFAWGIKRDADKLIF. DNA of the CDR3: TGTGCTCTTGGGGAACCAATTCCTACATTCGCCTGGGGGATCAAACGCGACGCCGATAAACTCATCTTT.

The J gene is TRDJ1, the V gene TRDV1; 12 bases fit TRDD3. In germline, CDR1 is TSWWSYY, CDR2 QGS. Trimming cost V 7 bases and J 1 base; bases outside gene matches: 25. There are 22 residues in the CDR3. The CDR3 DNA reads TGTGCTCTTGTAAGCTTCCTACGTACGATTGTACTGGGGGATACCCCCACCGATAAACTCATCTTT. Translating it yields CALVSFLRTIVLGDTPTDKLIF.

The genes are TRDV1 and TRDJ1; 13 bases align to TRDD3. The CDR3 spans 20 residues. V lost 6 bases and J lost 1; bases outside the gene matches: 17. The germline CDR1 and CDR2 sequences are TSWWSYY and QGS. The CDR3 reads CALGTFLQLLGDTRTDKLIF. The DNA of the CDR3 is TGTGCTCTTGGAACCTTCCTACAACTACTGGGGGATACGCGCACCGATAAACTCATCTTT.

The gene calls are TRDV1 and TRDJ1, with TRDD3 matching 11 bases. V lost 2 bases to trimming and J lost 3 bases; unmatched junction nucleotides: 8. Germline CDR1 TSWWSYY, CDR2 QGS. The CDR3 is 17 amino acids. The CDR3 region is CALGERSLGDTSDKLIF. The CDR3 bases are TGTGCTCTTGGGGAAAGGTCCCTGGGGGATACATCCGATAAACTCATCTTT.

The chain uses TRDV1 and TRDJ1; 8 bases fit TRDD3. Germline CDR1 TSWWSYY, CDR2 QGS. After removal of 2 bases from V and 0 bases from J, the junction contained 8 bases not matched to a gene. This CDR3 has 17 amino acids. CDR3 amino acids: CALGEIGIRPNTDKLIF. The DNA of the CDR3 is TGTGCTCTTGGGGAAATTGGGATACGCCCCAACACCGATAAACTCATCTTT.